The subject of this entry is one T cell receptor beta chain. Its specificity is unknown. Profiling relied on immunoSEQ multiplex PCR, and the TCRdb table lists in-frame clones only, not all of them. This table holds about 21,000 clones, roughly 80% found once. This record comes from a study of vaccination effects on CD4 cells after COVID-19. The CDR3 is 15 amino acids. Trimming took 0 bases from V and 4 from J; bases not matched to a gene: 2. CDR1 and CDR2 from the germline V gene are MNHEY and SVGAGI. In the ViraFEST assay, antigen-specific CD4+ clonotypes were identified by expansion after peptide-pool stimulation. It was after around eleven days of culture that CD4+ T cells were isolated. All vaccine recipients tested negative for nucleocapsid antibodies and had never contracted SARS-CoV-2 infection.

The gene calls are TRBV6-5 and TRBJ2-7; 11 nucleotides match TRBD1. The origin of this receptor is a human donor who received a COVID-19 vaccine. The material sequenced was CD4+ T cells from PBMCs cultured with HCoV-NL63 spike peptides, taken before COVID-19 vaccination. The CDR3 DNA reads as TGTGCCAGCAGTTACTCGGGGACAGGGGGTTACGAGCAGTACTTC. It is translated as CASSYSGTGGYEQYF.